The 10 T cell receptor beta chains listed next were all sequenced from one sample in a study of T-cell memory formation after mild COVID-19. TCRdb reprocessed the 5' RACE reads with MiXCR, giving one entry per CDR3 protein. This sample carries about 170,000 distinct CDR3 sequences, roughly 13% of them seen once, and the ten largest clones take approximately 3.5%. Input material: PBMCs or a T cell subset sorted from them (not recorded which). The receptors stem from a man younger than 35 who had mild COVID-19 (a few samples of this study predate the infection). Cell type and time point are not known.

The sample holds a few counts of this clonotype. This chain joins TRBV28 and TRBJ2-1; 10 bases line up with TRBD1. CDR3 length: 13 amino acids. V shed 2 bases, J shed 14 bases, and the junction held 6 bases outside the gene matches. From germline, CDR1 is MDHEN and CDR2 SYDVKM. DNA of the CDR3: TGTGCCAGCAGTTTAGAGCCGGGACAGGGGAAGTTCTTC. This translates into CASSLEPGQGKFF.

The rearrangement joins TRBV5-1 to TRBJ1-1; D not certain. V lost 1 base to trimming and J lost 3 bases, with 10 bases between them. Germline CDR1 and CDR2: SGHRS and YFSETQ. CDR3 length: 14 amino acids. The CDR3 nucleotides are TGCGCCAGCAGCTTGAGAGAAACCTACACTGAAGCTTTCTTT. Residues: CASSLRETYTEAFF.

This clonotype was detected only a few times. CDR3 nucleotide sequence: TGTGCCAGCAGCCAAGTGACTAGTGGGGGCGGGGAGCTGTTTTTT. Residues: CASSQVTSGGGELFF. The chain is built from TRBV4-2 and TRBJ2-2; maybe TRBD2 (6 bases). The V gene lost 1 base and the J gene lost 7 bases, with 13 bases spanning the gap. Germline CDR1 LGHNA, CDR2 YNFKEQ. The CDR3 covers 15 residues.

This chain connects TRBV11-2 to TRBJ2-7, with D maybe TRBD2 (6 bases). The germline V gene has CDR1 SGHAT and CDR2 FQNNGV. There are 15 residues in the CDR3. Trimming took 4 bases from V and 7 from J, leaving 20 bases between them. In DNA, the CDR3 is TGTGCCAGCAGCTCGAGGTGGGGGTCGGGGGAGGAGCAGTACTTC. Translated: CASSSRWGSGEEQYF. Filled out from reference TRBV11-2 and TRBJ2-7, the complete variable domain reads EAGVAQSPRYKIIEKRQSVAFWCNPISGHATLYWYQQILGQGPKLLIQFQNNGVVDDSQLPKDRFSAERLKGVDSTLKIQPAKLEDSAVYLCASSSRWGSGEEQYFGPGTRLTVT.

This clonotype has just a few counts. CDR3 DNA sequence: TGTGCCAGCCTGCGGGGGCCCCTAGAAGCAGATACGCAGTATTTT. It codes for CASLRGPLEADTQYF. The chain carries TRBV2 and TRBJ2-3, with TRBD2 as a possible D gene (7 bases). The CDR3 covers 15 residues. V was shortened by 8 bases and J by 4 bases, with 19 bases between the two germline ends. The germline CDR1 and CDR2 sequences are SNHLY and FYNNEI.

The CDR3 nucleotides are TGTGCCAGCGGAGGGACATCGGGGTTGGATACGCAGTATTTT. It translates to CASGGTSGLDTQYF. The chain is built from TRBV25-1 and TRBJ2-3, with D perhaps TRBD1 or TRBD2 (6 bases each). The CDR3 is 14 residues long. Trimming pared 8 bases from V and 6 bases from J, leaving 18 bases between. Germline values: CDR1 MGHDK, CDR2 SYGVNS.

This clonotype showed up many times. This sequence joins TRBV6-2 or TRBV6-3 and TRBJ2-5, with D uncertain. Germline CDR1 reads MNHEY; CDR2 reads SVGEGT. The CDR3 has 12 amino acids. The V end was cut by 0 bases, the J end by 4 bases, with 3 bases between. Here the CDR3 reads CASSYSTETQYF. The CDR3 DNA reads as TGTGCCAGCAGTTACTCGACAGAGACCCAGTACTTC.

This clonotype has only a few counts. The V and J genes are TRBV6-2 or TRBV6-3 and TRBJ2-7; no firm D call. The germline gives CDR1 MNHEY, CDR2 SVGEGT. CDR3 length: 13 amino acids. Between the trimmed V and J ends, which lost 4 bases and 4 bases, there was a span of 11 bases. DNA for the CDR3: TGTGCCAGCAGTTTCGACGCCGGTTACGAGCAGTACTTC. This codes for CASSFDAGYEQYF.

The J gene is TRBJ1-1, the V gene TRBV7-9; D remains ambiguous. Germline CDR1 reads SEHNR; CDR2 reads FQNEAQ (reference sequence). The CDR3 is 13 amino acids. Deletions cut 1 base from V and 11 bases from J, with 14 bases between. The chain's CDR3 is CASSLVALGMAFF. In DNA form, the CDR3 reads TGTGCCAGCAGCTTAGTCGCACTGGGGATGGCTTTCTTT.

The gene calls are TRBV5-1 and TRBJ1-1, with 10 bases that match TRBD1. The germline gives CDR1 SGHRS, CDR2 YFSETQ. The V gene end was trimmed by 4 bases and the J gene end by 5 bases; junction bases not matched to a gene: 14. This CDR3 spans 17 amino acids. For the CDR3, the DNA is TGCGCCAGCAGCCCCCGGGACAGGGGTGTTAGTTTTACTGAAGCTTTCTTT. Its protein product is CASSPRDRGVSFTEAFF.